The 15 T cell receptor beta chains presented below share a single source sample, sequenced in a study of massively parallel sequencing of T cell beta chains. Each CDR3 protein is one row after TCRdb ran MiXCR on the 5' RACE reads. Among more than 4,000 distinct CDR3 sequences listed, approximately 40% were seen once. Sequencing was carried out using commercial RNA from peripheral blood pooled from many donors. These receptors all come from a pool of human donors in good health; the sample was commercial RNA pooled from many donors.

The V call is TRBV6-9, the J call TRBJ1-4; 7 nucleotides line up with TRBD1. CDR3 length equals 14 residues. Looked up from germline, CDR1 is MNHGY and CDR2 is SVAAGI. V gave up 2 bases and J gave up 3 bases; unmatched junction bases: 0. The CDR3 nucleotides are TGTGCCAGCAGTTATGGACAGGCTAATGAAAAACTGTTTTTT. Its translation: CASSYGQANEKLFF.

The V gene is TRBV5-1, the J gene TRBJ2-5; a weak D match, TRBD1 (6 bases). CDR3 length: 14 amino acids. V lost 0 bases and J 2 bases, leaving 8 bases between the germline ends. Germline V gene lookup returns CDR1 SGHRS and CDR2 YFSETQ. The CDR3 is CASSLEGQQETQYF. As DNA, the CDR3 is TGCGCCAGCAGCTTGGAAGGACAGCAAGAGACCCAGTACTTC.

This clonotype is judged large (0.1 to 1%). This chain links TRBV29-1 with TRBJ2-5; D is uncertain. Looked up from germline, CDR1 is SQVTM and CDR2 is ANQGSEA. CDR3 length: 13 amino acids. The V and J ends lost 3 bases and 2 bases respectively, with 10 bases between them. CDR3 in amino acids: CSVDGLGQETQYF. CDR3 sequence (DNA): TGCAGCGTTGACGGCTTGGGGCAAGAGACCCAGTACTTC.

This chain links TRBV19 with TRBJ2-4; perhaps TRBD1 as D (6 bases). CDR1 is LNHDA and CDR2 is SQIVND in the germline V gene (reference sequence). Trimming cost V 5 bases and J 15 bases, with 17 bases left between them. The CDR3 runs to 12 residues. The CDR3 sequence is CASSPPQGRSYF. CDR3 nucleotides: TGTGCCAGTAGTCCCCCCCAGGGGAGATCGTACTTC.

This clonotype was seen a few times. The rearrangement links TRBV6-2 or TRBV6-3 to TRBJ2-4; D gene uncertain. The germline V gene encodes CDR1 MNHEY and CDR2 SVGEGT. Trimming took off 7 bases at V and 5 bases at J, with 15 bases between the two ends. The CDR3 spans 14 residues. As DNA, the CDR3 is TGTGCCAGCAATACCAGAGACGGCCAAAACATTCAGTACTTC. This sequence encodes CASNTRDGQNIQYF.

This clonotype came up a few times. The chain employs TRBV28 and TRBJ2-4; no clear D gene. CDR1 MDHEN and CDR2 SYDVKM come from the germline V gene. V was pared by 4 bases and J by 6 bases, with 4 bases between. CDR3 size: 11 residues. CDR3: CASSWGNIQYF. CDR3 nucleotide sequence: TGTGCCAGCAGTTGGGGAAACATTCAGTACTTC.

In nucleotides, the CDR3 is TGTGCCAGCAGCCAAGACAGGCAAAATTCACCCCTCCACTTT. This codes for CASSQDRQNSPLHF. The V call is TRBV14, the J call TRBJ1-6; D remains unclear. Trimming cost V 0 bases and J 7 bases, with 7 bases left between them. Germline CDR1 SGHDN, CDR2 FVKESK. This CDR3 is 14 amino acids long. The whole variable domain, remainder taken from reference TRBV14 and TRBJ1-6, is EAGVTQFPSHSVIEKGQTVTLRCDPISGHDNLYWYRRVMGKEIKFLLHFVKESKQDESGMPNNRFLAERTGGTYSTLKVQPAELEDSGVYFCASSQDRQNSPLHFGNGTRLTVT.

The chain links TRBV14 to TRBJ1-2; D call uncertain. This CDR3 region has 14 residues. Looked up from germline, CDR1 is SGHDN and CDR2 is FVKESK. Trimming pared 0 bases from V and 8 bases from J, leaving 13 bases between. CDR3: CASSQDIRTKGYTF. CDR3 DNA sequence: TGTGCCAGCAGCCAAGATATCCGTACGAAAGGCTACACCTTC.

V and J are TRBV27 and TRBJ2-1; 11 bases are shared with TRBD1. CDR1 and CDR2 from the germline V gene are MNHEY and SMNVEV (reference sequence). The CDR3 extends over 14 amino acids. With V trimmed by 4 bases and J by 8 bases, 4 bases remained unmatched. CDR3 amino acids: CASSWGQGEHEQFF. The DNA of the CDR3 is TGTGCCAGCAGTTGGGGACAGGGGGAGCATGAGCAGTTCTTC.

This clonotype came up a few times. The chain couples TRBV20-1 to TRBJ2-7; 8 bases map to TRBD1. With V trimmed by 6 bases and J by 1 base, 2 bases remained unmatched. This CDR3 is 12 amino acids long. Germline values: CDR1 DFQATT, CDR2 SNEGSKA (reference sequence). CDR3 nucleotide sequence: TGCAGTGCCCGGACAGGGTCCTACGAGCAGTACTTC. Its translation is CSARTGSYEQYF.

The chain's CDR3 is CASSRRLAGNEQFF. The CDR3 coding sequence is TGCGCCAGCAGCCGCCGACTAGCGGGGAATGAGCAGTTCTTC. The rearrangement uses TRBV5-1 and TRBJ2-1, with 11 bases fitting TRBD2. Germline CDR1 is SGHRS and CDR2 is YFSETQ. V lost 4 bases and J lost 7; bases outside the gene matches: 4. The CDR3 covers 14 residues.

The DNA of the CDR3 is TGTGCCAGCAGTTTATCAGGGGTAGATACGCAGTATTTT. Translating gives CASSLSGVDTQYF. The chain employs TRBV27 and TRBJ2-3; possible D gene TRBD1, 5 bases. This CDR3 spans 13 amino acids. Trimming stripped 0 bases from V and 5 bases from J, with 6 bases between. CDR1 MNHEY and CDR2 SMNVEV come from the germline V gene (reference sequence).

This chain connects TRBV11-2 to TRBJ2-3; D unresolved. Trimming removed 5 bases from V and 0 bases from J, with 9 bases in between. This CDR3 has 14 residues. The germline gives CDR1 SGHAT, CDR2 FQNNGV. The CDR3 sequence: CASSVGQSTDTQYF. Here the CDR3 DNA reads TGTGCCAGCAGCGTAGGTCAAAGCACAGATACGCAGTATTTT.

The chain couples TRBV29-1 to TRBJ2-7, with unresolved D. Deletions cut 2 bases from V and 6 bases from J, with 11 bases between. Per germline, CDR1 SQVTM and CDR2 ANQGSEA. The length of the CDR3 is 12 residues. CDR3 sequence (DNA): TGCAGCGTTGAATGGTCCCATGCCGAGCAGTACTTC. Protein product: CSVEWSHAEQYF.

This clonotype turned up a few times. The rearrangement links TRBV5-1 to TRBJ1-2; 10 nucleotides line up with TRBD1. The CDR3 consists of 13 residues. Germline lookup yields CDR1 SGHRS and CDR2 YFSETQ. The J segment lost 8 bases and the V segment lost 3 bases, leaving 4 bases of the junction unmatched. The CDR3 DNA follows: TGCGCCAGCAGCTCGACAGGGGGCAAAGGCTACACCTTC. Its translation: CASSSTGGKGYTF. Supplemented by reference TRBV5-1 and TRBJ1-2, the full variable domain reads KAGVTQTPRYLIKTRGQQVTLSCSPISGHRSVSWYQQTPGQGLQFLFEYFSETQRNKGNFPGRFSGRQFSNSRSEMNVSTLELGDSALYLCASSSTGGKGYTFGSGTRLTVV.